The entry below gives a single T cell receptor (beta chain) sequence along with its context. It has no known antigen specificity. No much larger clone is present one base from it, and per-base qualities are unavailable. The cohort comprised some 680 healthy bone marrow donors. All cohort members were sampled while nominally healthy, although unrecorded immune exposures were likely present. The donor tested CMV seropositive and was one of the 289 seropositive cohort members. Each donor provided a peripheral blood sample, and peripheral blood mononuclear cells were used for TCR beta sequencing. Genomic DNA extraction from the blood cell samples was performed with the Qiagen DNeasy Blood Extraction Kit. The sample is drawn from a study of cytomegalovirus exposure and HLA in healthy donors (dated by TCRdb to 2016 to 2017). The study in broad terms: An earlier analysis of approximately 640 of the donors reported approximately 300 Gb of sequence data and some 100 million unique TCR beta sequences from roughly 180 million T cells. The study aimed to test whether cataloging public T cell receptors could reveal signatures of past pathogen exposure. To predict cytomegalovirus infection status, the study combined high-throughput TCR immunosequencing, statistical association of individual TCRs with disease status, and machine learning. HLA typing covered class I and class II loci at four-digit resolution. Four to six DR-DQ haplotypes were handled as single units for association and clustering, since linkage in the cohort was strong. Typing coverage varied by locus: 629-630 donors for A, B, C, DRB1 and DQB1; some 520 for DQA1; about 600 for DPA1; fewer than 480 for DPB1. Of the 350 to 400 genotyped donors, roughly 80% fell in the genetic ancestry cluster associated with self-reported Caucasian donors. On average, around 240,000 unique TCR beta nucleotide sequences were sequenced per donor among some 420 genotyped donors of the cohort, with roughly a sixth of those sequences being non-productive. Using immunosequencing, the study profiled T cell repertoires from approximately 700 subjects and related those repertoires to cytomegalovirus serostatus. The later analysis used no new phenotypic data to find candidate immune exposures, relying instead on TCR beta sequences and their occurrence across donors. A later analysis re-examined previously published TCR beta repertoires from roughly 650 donors and added high-resolution HLA genotyping to investigate patterns of TCR occurrence. Genome-wide SNP genotypes for about 65% of the 666 donors were used in a later genetic analysis, which treated that subset as a discovery cohort. Approximately 300 gigabases of sequencing data and approximately 92 million unique TCR sequences made up an early release that covered approximately 620 HLA-typed donors. Besides the first cohort of around 670 subjects, a separate validation cohort made up of some 110 different subjects was used. All discovery cohort repertoires had been generated on a single sequencing platform. To decide whether each TCR beta V gene segment behaved as functional or pseudogenic, an earlier analysis of fewer than 750 of the donors relied on high-throughput TCR beta sequencing. Donor age, sex, ethnicity and CMV serostatus were compiled alongside the repertoire data. The full study reports these points: In a later analysis, TCR association rates were found to vary across HLA loci, with the most associated TCRs seen for DRB1 alleles and the fewest for HLA-C alleles. A group of highly shared sequence variants was considered likely to be a technical artifact of the sequencing pipeline. Because counts were too low, about 15 rarely observed V segments, including chromosome 9 orphons, were left out of the earlier analysis of about 500 of the donors. V-gene and J-gene trimming of TCR beta chains was associated with a missense DCLRE1C variant in a later genetic analysis, and the association was replicated in an independent cohort. In a later analysis, HLA-associated TCR beta chains were found to be more clonally expanded and to have lower generation probabilities than equally common non-associated chains. In an earlier analysis of 450 to 750 of the donors, most TCR beta V segments appeared in productive rearrangements about 87% or about 30% of the time, broadly matching IMGT annotations. In the study, some 160 TCR beta chains were listed as associated with cytomegalovirus. In a later analysis, most CMV-associated TCR beta chains were found to appear HLA-restricted, with HLA associations seemingly driven largely by CMV exposure. Sequencing depth was assumed to be roughly uniform across donors in the presence/absence analyses, though that assumption may not hold. The authors suggested that the approach could potentially be extended to other disease states and immunological phenotypes. HLA typing was unavailable for some donors at each locus, so association tests used only the typed subset. Three of the identified cytomegalovirus-associated TCR beta chains were confirmed in vitro to be specific for cytomegalovirus antigens. A later genetic analysis reported fewer N-insertions in productive TCRs among donors in an Asian-associated ancestry cluster than the roughly 670-donor mean. In both the original and validation cohorts, the classifier was reported to diagnose cytomegalovirus status with high specificity and sensitivity. According to a later analysis, parvovirus B19, influenza, CMV and Epstein-Barr virus appeared linked to several top co-occurrence clusters. At a false discovery rate of 0.05, a later analysis linked around 17,000 TCR beta sequences to specific HLA alleles. A further reported finding was that TCR beta sequences accurately predicted the HLA-A and HLA-B alleles for most subjects in the first cohort. Assigning TCR associations to individual alleles was difficult when HLA alleles, especially DR and DQ, strongly co-occurred. The only immune exposure information available for the cohort was CMV serostatus. The cohort was sequenced for TCR beta chains only, and without alpha or paired-chain data the features that could be detected were limited. While some public TCRs were present in many individuals, most TCR sequences turned up only very rarely across donors. Correlated functional status among segregating V segments might reflect linkage disequilibrium, but an unknown experimental factor could not be ruled out.

Library method: the immunoSEQ multiplex PCR assay. For the multiplex PCR, a mixture combining 60 forward primers for TCR Vbeta segments and 13 reverse primers for TCR Jbeta segments was used. A multiplex PCR assay on genomic DNA amplified the CDR3 region of rearranged TCR beta genes. Amplified TCR beta libraries were sequenced as 87-base-pair reads on the Illumina HiSeq System. The published analysis was carried out like this. In a later analysis, about 80 million unique TCR beta chains were counted across the roughly 670 repertoires, and roughly 10 million of these chains were shared by at least two donors. To remove PCR and sequencing errors, raw reads were error-corrected and collapsed into unique sequences using a nearest-neighbor algorithm that merged closely related sequences. CDR3 sequences were aligned to IMGT reference sequences to assign V, D and J gene segments. Each retained sequence needed at least a six-nucleotide match to both a V gene segment and a J gene segment. A rearrangement was called productive if the CDR3 had no stop codons and remained in frame with V and J, and every other rearrangement was called non-productive. Following IMGT convention, CDR3 was defined as the stretch from the second conserved V-encoded cysteine to the conserved J-encoded phenylalanine. Sequences without an unambiguous match to a single V gene segment were excluded from the earlier analysis of about 640 of the donors. In an earlier analysis of approximately 590 of the donors, a V segment was called functional when productive rearrangements were above 56.7%, and segregating when the standard deviation between donors exceeded 5%. A statistical classification framework was built to diagnose cytomegalovirus status from the catalog of TCR beta chain sequences. A later analysis assigned V and J genes by comparing TCR nucleotide sequences with IMGT/GENE-DB human TR gene sequences. Using the TCRdist pipeline, a later analysis assigned CDR3 sequences along with most-parsimonious VDJ recombination scenarios. In a later analysis, each TCR beta chain was defined by its CDR3 amino acid sequence together with its V-gene family, and reads without a unique V-gene family were excluded. In a later analysis, nearly 600 highly shared, low-generation-probability nucleotide sequences were removed to address suspected cross-contamination and a sequencing artifact. For each public chain, a later analysis derived a clonal expansion index from normalized ranks of inferred template counts within each repertoire. In a later analysis, generation probabilities were computed with a VDJ recombination model fitted to out-of-frame rearrangements, and the resulting probabilities were checked against IGoR. A later analysis scored TCR-TCR, TCR-HLA and TCR-CMV co-occurrence with hypergeometric tests, applying a repertoire-size bias correction to TCR pairs. A later analysis estimated false discovery rates by permuting HLA or CMV assignments 20 times. A later analysis grouped co-occurring TCRs with DBSCAN, adding TCRdist sequence similarity when clustering within HLA-allele-positive subsets. Repertoires with fewer than 30,000 or more than 120,000 public chains were left out of co-occurrence clustering, as were four to six repertoires with anomalous nucleotide sharing. The immuneACCESS repertoire file appears here via TCRdb, limited to in-frame rearrangements. These files lack a portion of the clones; in checked studies, under half of the deficit traces to unresolved V genes, and the cause of the others is not known. V and J calls and clone size are given by that table; D and trimming were obtained from the DNA. The sample table shows about 120,000 clones, and around 74% are seen once. Over 25% of the sample belongs to the ten largest clones.

This sequence originates from a man aged 55 to 69 in good health and CMV-seropositive. Sequenced sample: PBMCs.

The DNA reads TGTGCCAGCAGTGAAGTCAGAATATCTTTTCCCCAGCATTTT. This encodes CASSEVRISFPQHF. The chain uses TRBV2 and TRBJ1-5, with the D gene call left open. The CDR3 starts with the cysteine, ends with the phenylalanine, and has 14 residues. Kept here is only the CDR3 DNA, which spans 42 bases and is read in frame from base 1. The germline V gene gives CDR1 as SNHLY and CDR2 as FYNNEI. V is pared back by 1 base and J by 10 bases, with 14 bases lying between the germline termini.